Presented here are 29 T cell receptor beta chains from one specimen sequenced in a study of TIL therapy for anti-PD-1-resistant metastatic lung cancer. The libraries were made with immunoSEQ v3. The data were produced by immunoSEQ multiplex PCR, yet TCRdb's version contains in-frame clones alone and is incomplete. The sample lists approximately 27,000 clones, over 55% occurring once. Time point of the sample: pre-treatment sample, taken before nivolumab and TIL therapy. Most excised metastases sampled were pleural nodules or supraclavicular lymph nodes. The sequencing used tumor tissue, collected at baseline. Receptors originate from a person aged 25 to 80 with non-small cell lung cancer.

This clone has just one count. The rearrangement uses TRBV6-4 and TRBJ2-3, with D hard to call. The germline CDR1 and CDR2 sequences are MRHNA and SNTAGT. V lost 5 bases, J lost 2 bases, and 14 bases lay in between. This CDR3 is 15 amino acids long. DNA for the CDR3: TGTGCCAGCAGTACCCGAATAGGAACCACAGATACGCAGTATTTT. This gives the protein CASSTRIGTTDTQYF.

The chain carries TRBV2 and TRBJ2-5, with D perhaps matching TRBD1 (6 bases). The end of the DNA is better explained by TRBJ2-7, so the J call may be wrong. The germline V gene has CDR1 SNHLY and CDR2 FYNNEI. The CDR3 is 15 residues long. The CDR3 bases are TGTGCCAGCAGTGTCCCCAGGGGACCGACTGGCGAGCAGTACTTC. Protein sequence: CASSVPRGPTGEQYF.

This clone was seen only once. This chain links TRBV5-1 with TRBJ2-1; TRBD2 matches at 10 bases. CDR3 length: 14 amino acids. Per the germline V gene, CDR1 is SGHRS and CDR2 is YFSETQ. The J segment lost 5 bases and the V segment lost 6 bases, leaving 5 bases of the junction unmatched. CDR3 in amino acids: CASKVAGGNNEQFF. The CDR3 DNA is TGCGCCAGCAAGGTAGCGGGGGGTAACAATGAGCAGTTCTTC.

The chain uses TRBV5-1 and TRBJ2-3, with D possibly called TRBD1 or TRBD2 (5 bases each). The V and J ends lost 4 bases and 1 base respectively, with 19 bases between them. Germline V gene data show CDR1 as SGHRS and CDR2 as YFSETQ. The CDR3 covers 17 residues. The CDR3: CASSPEGRLGGTDTQYF. CDR3 nucleotide sequence: TGCGCCAGCAGCCCGGAAGGACGGTTGGGGGGCACAGATACGCAGTATTTT.

The J gene is TRBJ1-1, the V gene TRBV4-1; D remains ambiguous. V shed 5 bases and J shed 4 bases, with 5 bases lying between them. The CDR3 length is 11 residues. Per germline, CDR1 MGHRA and CDR2 YSYEKL. The CDR3, as DNA: TGCGCCAGCAGCGGGAGCACTGAAGCTTTCTTT. Protein: CASSGSTEAFF.

This clone was seen just once. This rearrangement joins TRBV6-5 to TRBJ2-7; 10 bases align to TRBD1. Germline loops: CDR1 MNHEY, CDR2 SVGAGI. This CDR3 has 14 residues. With 10 bases clipped from V and 2 bases from J, the junction kept 8 bases outside the gene matches. Here the CDR3 reads CATRADRGTYEQYF. DNA of the CDR3: TGTGCCACCCGCGCGGACAGGGGGACCTACGAGCAGTACTTC.

This clone turned up a few times. The rearrangement links TRBV2 to TRBJ2-5; D not resolved. CDR3 length equals 11 residues. Germline loops: CDR1 SNHLY, CDR2 FYNNEI. Trimming cost V 8 bases and J 0 bases, with 4 bases left between them. CDR3 sequence: CASLYQETQYF. DNA of the CDR3: TGTGCCAGCTTGTACCAAGAGACCCAGTACTTC.

This clone has more than one count but fewer than ten. The genes are TRBV7-6 and TRBJ1-4; D might be TRBD1 (5 bases). CDR1 SGHVS and CDR2 FNYEAQ come from the germline V gene. The length of the CDR3 is 16 residues. The V end was cut by 4 bases, the J end by 8 bases, with 20 bases between. The DNA for the CDR3 is TGTGCCAGCAGCTCTCTCCCTTCCGATTGGGGGGAAAAACTGTTTTTT. It translates to CASSSLPSDWGEKLFF.

V usage is TRBV6-1 and J usage is TRBJ1-3; D ambiguous. The CDR3 is 14 amino acids. V shed 6 bases and J shed 2 bases, with 11 bases lying between them. Germline V gene data show CDR1 as MNHNS and CDR2 as SASEGT. The CDR3 spells CASSSLAAGNTIYF. CDR3 DNA: TGTGCCAGCAGCTCATTGGCTGCTGGAAACACCATATATTTT.

V gene TRBV7-9 combines with J gene TRBJ2-1; perhaps TRBD2 as D (7 bases). The CDR3 runs to 15 residues. Germline CDR1 reads SEHNR; CDR2 reads FQNEAQ (reference sequence). V shed 5 bases and J shed 7 bases, with 18 bases lying between them. CDR3 sequence: CASSRGGDYPNEQFF. The CDR3 DNA is TGTGCCAGCAGCCGAGGGGGGGACTATCCTAATGAGCAGTTCTTC.

The V call is TRBV14, the J call TRBJ1-2, with D unclear. The CDR3 runs 13 residues. Trimming took 2 bases from V and 8 from J, leaving 12 bases between them. CDR1 SGHDN and CDR2 FVKESK come from the germline V gene. For the CDR3, the DNA is TGTGCCAGCAGCCAATACCGCCTACTCGGCTACACCTTC. Its protein product is CASSQYRLLGYTF. The full variable domain, rest sourced from reference TRBV14 and TRBJ1-2, is EAGVTQFPSHSVIEKGQTVTLRCDPISGHDNLYWYRRVMGKEIKFLLHFVKESKQDESGMPNNRFLAERTGGTYSTLKVQPAELEDSGVYFCASSQYRLLGYTFGSGTRLTVV.

The V call is TRBV28, the J call TRBJ2-3, with D possibly matching TRBD1 (6 bases). The CDR3 runs to 14 residues. V was trimmed by 2 bases and J by 4 bases, leaving 10 bases between them. Germline V gives CDR1 MDHEN, CDR2 SYDVKM. CDR3 nucleotides: TGTGCCAGCAGTTTAGGGGGCCGAGCAGATACGCAGTATTTT. It translates to CASSLGGRADTQYF.

The chain links TRBV7-9 to TRBJ1-1; D perhaps matches TRBD1 (5 bases). There are 16 residues in the CDR3. CDR1 and CDR2 (germline): SEHNR, FQNEAQ (reference sequence). V was shortened by 3 bases and J by 1 base, with 15 bases between the two germline ends. The DNA of the CDR3 is TGTGCCAGCAGCTTCCGCATCAAAACAGGGAACACTGAAGCTTTCTTT. It specifies CASSFRIKTGNTEAFF.

This chain uses TRBV7-6 with TRBJ2-7; TRBD1 or TRBD2 may be the D gene (6 bases each). CDR1 and CDR2 from the germline V gene are SGHVS and FNYEAQ. This CDR3 has 13 residues. The V end was cut by 5 bases, the J end by 4 bases, with 12 bases between. This chain's CDR3 is CASSLRGLYEQYF. The DNA for the CDR3 is TGTGCCAGCAGCCTCAGGGGACTTTACGAGCAGTACTTC.

V and J are TRBV4-1 and TRBJ2-1; D call uncertain. This CDR3 spans 16 amino acids. Germline values: CDR1 MGHRA, CDR2 YSYEKL. Deletions cut 0 bases from V and 0 bases from J, with 9 bases between. The CDR3 is CASSQDLASSYNEQFF. The DNA for the CDR3 is TGCGCCAGCAGCCAAGATTTGGCGAGCTCCTACAATGAGCAGTTCTTC.

V usage is TRBV9 and J usage is TRBJ2-3; D unresolved. The germline V gene encodes CDR1 SGDLS and CDR2 YYNGEE. V lost 0 bases and J 0 bases, leaving 8 bases between the germline ends. This CDR3 contains 15 residues. CDR3 residues: CASSVATASTDTQYF. DNA for the CDR3: TGTGCCAGCAGCGTAGCTACCGCTAGCACAGATACGCAGTATTTT.

The chain couples TRBV6-5 to TRBJ1-2; D not resolved. CDR3 length equals 14 residues. Germline V gene lookup returns CDR1 MNHEY and CDR2 SVGAGI. V was pared by 4 bases and J by 2 bases, with 11 bases between. For the CDR3, the DNA is TGTGCCAGCAGTTCCCCCGGCCTCAACTATGGCTACACCTTC. This gives the protein CASSSPGLNYGYTF.

The CDR3 coding sequence is TGTGCCAGCAGTCCCCGGGACAACACAGATACGCAGTATTTT. This gives the protein CASSPRDNTDTQYF. The V gene is TRBV6-5, the J gene TRBJ2-3, with D perhaps matching TRBD1 (6 bases). This CDR3 is 14 amino acids long. Trimming shortened V by 5 bases and J by 2 bases, and 11 bases separated the two germline ends. Germline V lookup: CDR1 MNHEY, CDR2 SVGAGI.

The J gene is TRBJ1-6, the V gene TRBV11-2; perhaps TRBD1 as D (5 bases). The CDR3 sequence is 15 residues long. Looked up from germline, CDR1 is SGHAT and CDR2 is FQNNGV. Trimming took 0 bases from V and 10 from J, leaving 13 bases between them. The CDR3 nucleotides read TGTGCCAGCAGCTTAGAGGGGGACCCAAGGTCACCCCTCCACTTT. Protein sequence: CASSLEGDPRSPLHF.

The chain joins TRBV5-4 to TRBJ1-1; D perhaps matches TRBD1 (6 bases). In germline, CDR1 is SGHNT, CDR2 YYREEE (reference sequence). The V gene lost 6 bases and the J gene lost 2 bases, with 14 bases spanning the gap. This CDR3 region has 14 residues. The CDR3 nucleotides read TGTGCCAGCAATGCTGGACAGTTCAACACTGAAGCTTTCTTT. It yields the protein CASNAGQFNTEAFF.

The chain couples TRBV11-2 to TRBJ1-2, with D possibly being TRBD1 (5 bases). There are 15 residues in the CDR3. V dropped 0 bases and J dropped 4 bases, with 12 bases sitting between them. In germline, CDR1 is SGHAT, CDR2 FQNNGV. The CDR3 loop reads CASSLEAGAVYGYTF. The CDR3 coding sequence is TGTGCCAGCAGCTTAGAGGCTGGGGCAGTCTATGGCTACACCTTC.

The chain links TRBV9 to TRBJ2-7; 7 bases are shared with TRBD2. Germline V CDR1 and CDR2: SGDLS, YYNGEE. J lost 7 bases, V lost 4 bases, and 8 bases had no gene match. The CDR3 extends over 13 amino acids. DNA for the CDR3: TGTGCCAGCAGCTCGCGGGGGTTTGGAGAGCAGTACTTC. Its translation is CASSSRGFGEQYF.

In this sample, this clone turned up a few times. The chain carries TRBV27 and TRBJ1-2, with TRBD1 matching 11 bases. The ends lost 4 bases at V and 5 bases at J; junction bases unmatched: 6. The CDR3 is 15 residues long. Per germline, CDR1 MNHEY and CDR2 SMNVEV (reference sequence). In DNA, the CDR3 is TGTGCCAGCAGTTGGGCCGGGACAGGGGGTTATGGCTACACCTTC. Its protein product is CASSWAGTGGYGYTF.

The V and J genes are TRBV27 and TRBJ2-5, with TRBD2 as a possible D gene (6 bases). This CDR3 region has 18 residues. The germline gives CDR1 MNHEY, CDR2 SMNVEV (reference sequence). V was pared by 5 bases and J by 1 base, with 23 bases between. Here the CDR3 reads CASSPPPSRGRIQETQYF. CDR3 bases: TGTGCCAGCAGTCCCCCTCCCTCTCGGGGGAGAATCCAAGAGACCCAGTACTTC.

The rearrangement uses TRBV4-1 and TRBJ2-7, with a possible D match to TRBD2 (6 bases). Germline V lookup: CDR1 MGHRA, CDR2 YSYEKL. This CDR3 comprises 15 residues. Deletions cut 0 bases from V and 4 bases from J, with 13 bases between. CDR3 region: CASSQDRGSGYEQYF. CDR3 DNA sequence: TGCGCCAGCAGCCAAGATCGGGGTAGCGGTTACGAGCAGTACTTC.

In DNA form, the CDR3 reads TGTGCCAGCTCAGCGGGGGAGACCCAGTACTTC. This codes for CASSAGETQYF. V gene TRBV18 combines with J gene TRBJ2-5; weak D call: TRBD2 (6 bases). The CDR3 totals 11 residues. V dropped 5 bases and J dropped 5 bases, with 6 bases sitting between them. Germline assignment: CDR1 KGHSH and CDR2 LQKENI.

The V and J genes are TRBV10-2 and TRBJ2-3; a weak D match, TRBD2 (5 bases). The CDR3 is 20 residues long. The germline V and J ends were trimmed by 0 bases and 4 bases, with 26 bases remaining between them. Germline CDR1 and CDR2: WSHSY and SAAADI. The CDR3 loop reads CASSESPLPSLGLAADTQYF. The CDR3 region has the DNA TGCGCCAGCAGTGAGTCGCCCTTACCTTCACTAGGGTTGGCGGCAGATACGCAGTATTTT.

This chain links TRBV21-1 with TRBJ2-5; the table calls TRBD2, which could not be checked here. TRBV21-1 is reported as a pseudogene. CDR3 size: 15 residues. CDR3 sequence reads: CASSKAVIALETQYF. The CDR3 nucleotides read TGTGCCAGCAGCAAAGCGGTGATAGCCCTAGAGACCCAGTACTTC.

This clone appeared once. The junction shows a germline mismatch at one end, possibly a read error. V gene TRBV7-7 combines with J gene TRBJ2-5; either TRBD1 or TRBD2 may fit D (5 bases each). Per germline, CDR1 SSHAT and CDR2 FNYEAQ (reference sequence). The CDR3 covers 16 residues. This CDR3 is CASSLAPRGYQETQYF. In nucleotides, the CDR3 is TGTGCTAGCAGCTTAGCCCCGAGGGGTTACCAAGAGACCCAGTACTTC.